What follows are 13 T cell receptor beta chains derived from one specimen sequenced in a study of CD8+CD57+ T cells in acquired aplastic anemia. Sequenced patients had shown CD8+CD57+ cell expansion by flow cytometry. The template for TCR beta VDJ and CDR3 sequence profiling was genomic DNA. TCRdb fed the reads into MiXCR, producing one record per CDR3 protein. The table shows around 220,000 distinct CDR3 sequences, with approximately 51% occurring only once. Specimen: sorted CD4+, CD8+, or CD8+CD57+ T cells (not recorded which) from PBMCs. The receptors were gathered from a human donor with aplastic anemia.

The chain employs TRBV5-6 and TRBJ2-3; D perhaps matches TRBD1 (6 bases). The CDR3 extends over 13 amino acids. Trimming cost V 4 bases and J 7 bases, with 13 bases left between them. The germline CDR1 and CDR2 sequences are SGHDT and YYEEEE. DNA of the CDR3: TGTGCCAGCAGCAGCATACAGGGAAATACGCAGTATTTT. Its translation is CASSSIQGNTQYF.

About this clonotype itself: A read error may produce the germline difference seen at one junction end. The rearrangement links TRBV3-1 to TRBJ1-1; D gene ambiguous. Germline V gives CDR1 LGHDT, CDR2 YNNKEL (reference sequence). The length of the CDR3 is 12 residues. CDR3 loop: CASSSRRTEAFF. The CDR3 DNA follows: TGTGCCAGCAGTTCACGGAGAACTGAAGCCTTCTTT.

This clonotype was picked up many times. The V and J genes are TRBV12-3 or TRBV12-4 and TRBJ1-2; D is undetermined. Trimming removed 4 bases at V and 7 bases at J, with 10 bases between. The CDR3 consists of 12 residues. CDR3 in amino acids: CASSWMSGGYTF. CDR3 DNA sequence: TGTGCCAGCAGTTGGATGAGTGGTGGCTACACCTTC.

This clonotype was found many times. The CDR3 DNA follows: TGTGCCAGCAGAGGGGCCACACTGGGCACCTACGAGCAGTACTTC. Translating it yields CASRGATLGTYEQYF. The chain has TRBV6-5 and TRBJ2-7, with D possibly matching TRBD1 (5 bases). V lost 6 bases to trimming and J lost 2 bases, with 17 bases between them. Germline V CDR1 and CDR2: MNHEY, SVGAGI. This CDR3 contains 15 residues.

The chain has TRBV7-6 and TRBJ2-1, with TRBD1 matching 11 bases. The closer fit of TRBJ2-7 to the DNA end suggests the J call may be wrong. Looked up from germline, CDR1 is SGHVS and CDR2 is FNYEAQ. The CDR3 runs to 15 residues. CDR3 in DNA: TGTGCCAGCAGCTCCGCCGGACAGGGGGCCGGCGAGCAGTACTTC. It is translated as CASSSAGQGAGEQYF.

This clonotype was detected many times. V and J are TRBV19 and TRBJ1-5; the match to TRBD1 covers 9 bases. The CDR3 loop spans 16 amino acids. The V gene end was trimmed by 6 bases and the J gene end by 6 bases; junction bases not matched to a gene: 12. Germline CDR1 LNHDA, CDR2 SQIVND (reference sequence). CDR3 loop: CASRSQTGQGRQPQHF. CDR3 sequence (DNA): TGTGCCAGTAGAAGCCAAACGGGACAGGGCCGTCAGCCCCAGCATTTT.

Note on this clonotype: This may come from a read error, since a much larger clone is one base off. J is TRBJ2-3 and V is TRBV5-4, with TRBD2 identical over 8 bases. Germline CDR1 is SGHNT and CDR2 is YYREEE (reference sequence). The CDR3 runs to 17 residues. The CDR3 is CASGLSRRRGGTDTQYF. As DNA, the CDR3 is TGTGCCAGCGGCTTATCCCGTAGGCGGGGGGGCACAGATACGCAGTATTTT.

This chain joins TRBV24-1 and TRBJ1-5; TRBD1 is a possible D gene (6 bases). Looked up from germline, CDR1 is KGHDR and CDR2 is SFDVKD. V shed 5 bases and J shed 4 bases, with 20 bases lying between them. CDR3 length equals 17 residues. CDR3 region: CATSAREAGEINQPQHF. The CDR3 bases are TGTGCCACCAGTGCTAGAGAGGCAGGGGAGATTAATCAGCCCCAGCATTTT.

This chain joins TRBV2 and TRBJ2-2; 13 bases line up with TRBD2. The length of the CDR3 is 16 residues. V trimming: 5 bases; J trimming: 10 bases; junction bases outside the gene matches: 10. Germline V gene data show CDR1 as SNHLY and CDR2 as FYNNEI. CDR3 loop: CASSQTSGGANEELFF. CDR3 in DNA: TGTGCCAGCAGTCAAACTAGCGGGGGGGCAAATGAGGAGCTGTTTTTT.

Comment on this clonotype: This may stem from a read error, because a much larger clone lies one nucleotide away. The chain uses TRBV7-2 and TRBJ1-1; TRBD1 is a possible D gene (5 bases). Germline V CDR1 and CDR2: SGHTA, FQGNSA. The CDR3 runs 12 residues. CDR3 in DNA: TGTGCCAGCAGCCCCGCCGGGGGGAGGGCTCTCTTT. Its translation is CASSPAGGRALF.

The V gene is TRBV9, the J gene TRBJ2-3; D remains ambiguous. The CDR3 runs 15 residues. V lost 0 bases and J 0 bases, leaving 8 bases between the germline ends. Germline lookup yields CDR1 SGDLS and CDR2 YYNGEE. The CDR3 sequence is CASSVDGLSTDTQYF. CDR3 bases: TGTGCCAGCAGCGTAGACGGGCTTAGCACAGATACGCAGTATTTT.

Remarks on this clonotype: A much larger clone differs by one base, so this may be a read error. The chain joins TRBV28 to TRBJ1-2; D is uncertain. The CDR3 contains 15 residues. Germline V gives CDR1 MDHEN, CDR2 SYDVKM. CDR3: CASSTSPRMGYGHTF. CDR3 DNA: TGTGCCAGCAGTACCTCCCCTCGGATGGGCTATGGCCACACCTTC.

The V and J genes are TRBV6-5 and TRBJ1-1; the D is unclear. V was shortened by 4 bases and J by 7 bases, with 19 bases between the two germline ends. CDR1 is MNHEY and CDR2 is SVGAGI in the germline V gene. CDR3 size: 15 residues. The CDR3 DNA follows: TGTGCCAGCAGTTCGTCCAAGAGGGCCTCTAATGAAGCTTTCTTT. Translating gives CASSSSKRASNEAFF.